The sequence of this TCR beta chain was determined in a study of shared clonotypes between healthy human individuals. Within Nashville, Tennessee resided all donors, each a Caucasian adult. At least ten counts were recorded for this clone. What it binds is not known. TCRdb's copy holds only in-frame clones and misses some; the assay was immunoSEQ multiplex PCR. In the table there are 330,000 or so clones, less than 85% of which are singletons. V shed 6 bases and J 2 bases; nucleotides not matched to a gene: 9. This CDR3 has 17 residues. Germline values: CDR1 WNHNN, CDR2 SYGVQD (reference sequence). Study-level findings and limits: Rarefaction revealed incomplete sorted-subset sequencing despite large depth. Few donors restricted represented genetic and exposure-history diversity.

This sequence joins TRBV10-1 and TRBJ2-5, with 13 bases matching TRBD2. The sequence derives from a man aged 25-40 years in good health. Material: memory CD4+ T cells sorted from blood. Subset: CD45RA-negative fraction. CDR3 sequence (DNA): TGCGCCAGCAGGCGGACTAGCGGGAGATCGGAGCAAGAGACCCAGTACTTC. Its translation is CASRRTSGRSEQETQYF.